This T cell receptor (beta chain) was retrieved from a study of OX40 agonist ivuxolimab in advanced cancers. Study in general: Ivuxolimab, an antibody that agonizes OX40 (CD134), was administered to the patients. Study-wide points: On average, a greater number of expanded clones characterised CD8+ T cells relative to CD4+.

Patients with autoimmune history or systemic immunosuppression were excluded. V shed 2 bases, J shed 5 bases, and the junction held 7 bases outside the gene matches. The CDR3 spans 15 residues. Germline-derived CDR1 and CDR2 are MNHNY and SVGAGI (reference sequence). Assay: immunoSEQ multiplex PCR; the TCRdb copy retains only in-frame clones and omits some. The sample records 78,000 or so clones, 92% being singletons. Concerning this clone: Its antigen is unidentified.

The TCR comes from an adult with an advanced solid tumor such as melanoma, head and neck, liver or kidney cancer. The sample consisted of CD4+ or CD8+ T cells sorted from blood, taken in a trial of the OX40 agonist ivuxolimab. The V call is TRBV6-6, the J call TRBJ2-5; 8 bases fit TRBD1. The CDR3: CASSYLGQGGETQYF. As DNA, the CDR3 is TGTGCCAGCAGTTACCTAGGACAGGGTGGGGAGACCCAGTACTTC.